These 13 T cell receptor beta chains came from one sample sequenced in a study of immune reconstitution after stem cell transplant in scleroderma. TCRdb itself ran the RT-PCR reads through MiXCR, one entry per CDR3 protein. The sample lists approximately 3,000 distinct CDR3 sequences; 3% to 4.5% were seen once. Collection took place before or after autologous hematopoietic stem cell transplantation (not recorded which). These receptors were collected from a human donor with systemic sclerosis.

This clonotype is medium-sized in the sample. V usage is TRBV20-1 and J usage is TRBJ1-5; D not certain. The CDR3 length is 11 residues. Trimming took off 0 bases at V and 9 bases at J, with 6 bases between the two ends. CDR1 and CDR2 from the germline V gene are DFQATT and SNEGSKA (reference sequence). This chain's CDR3 is CSARDTSPQHF. DNA for the CDR3: TGCAGTGCTAGAGATACGTCGCCCCAGCATTTT.

In this sample, this clonotype turned up a few times. This may arise from a read error, as a much more abundant clone is one base away. The chain carries TRBV5-1 and TRBJ1-1, with 8 bases identical to TRBD1. This CDR3 has 14 residues. Losses at the gene ends were 4 bases for V and 6 bases for J; bases not matched to a gene: 8. CDR1 is SGHRS and CDR2 is YFSETQ in the germline V gene. The CDR3 is CASSLTAGGAEAFF. CDR3 nucleotide sequence: TGCGCCAGCAGCCTCACGGCAGGGGGCGCTGAAGCTTTCTTT.

Within the sample, this clonotype is large. This chain links TRBV6-2 or TRBV6-3 with TRBJ2-3, with D unresolved. V dropped 5 bases and J dropped 2 bases, with 14 bases sitting between them. The CDR3 length is 15 residues. Germline CDR1 MNHEY, CDR2 SVGEGT. The CDR3 DNA is TGTGCCAGCAGTGTCGCGGATCATACCACAGATACGCAGTATTTT. Translation: CASSVADHTTDTQYF.

This clonotype qualifies as medium-sized (0.01 to 0.1%). The V and J genes are TRBV7-8 and TRBJ2-1; no reliable D call. CDR3 length: 17 residues. V was clipped by 2 bases and J by 6 bases, with 20 bases between them. Germline CDR1 and CDR2: SGHVS and FQNEAQ. The chain's CDR3 is CASSLPPPRPRFNEQFF. The CDR3 DNA sequence: TGTGCCAGCAGCTTACCCCCACCGCGGCCCAGGTTCAATGAGCAGTTCTTC.

This clonotype was picked up many times. The DNA of the CDR3 is TGCGCCAGCAGCCGTGGACGGACAGGGAGCACCGGGGAGCTGTTTTTT. Protein: CASSRGRTGSTGELFF. This chain links TRBV4-3 with TRBJ2-2; 8 nucleotides align to TRBD1. CDR3 size: 16 residues. J gave up 4 bases and V 4 bases, and 8 bases lay outside the gene matches. Germline CDR1 reads LGHNA; CDR2 reads YSLEER.

This clonotype qualifies as medium-sized. The gene calls are TRBV6-2 or TRBV6-3 and TRBJ2-4; 10 positions match TRBD2. There are 15 residues in the CDR3. Losses at the gene ends were 4 bases for V and 4 bases for J; bases not matched to a gene: 4. CDR1 MNHEY and CDR2 SVGEGT come from the germline V gene. Here the CDR3 reads CASSSLTSGKNIQYF. The CDR3, as DNA: TGTGCCAGCAGTTCCCTGACTAGCGGGAAAAACATTCAGTACTTC.

This clonotype is medium-sized by share. This chain links TRBV2 with TRBJ2-7, with D possibly TRBD2 on 5 matching bases. The germline V gene has CDR1 SNHLY and CDR2 FYNNEI. This CDR3 has 11 amino acids. V was pared by 3 bases and J by 6 bases, with 6 bases between. The CDR3 reads CASSERVEQYF. CDR3 DNA sequence: TGTGCCAGCAGTGAGAGGGTCGAGCAGTACTTC.

The gene calls are TRBV4-1 and TRBJ2-1; D possibly uses TRBD1 or TRBD2 (6 bases each). In germline, CDR1 is MGHRA, CDR2 YSYEKL. CDR3 size: 15 residues. V gave up 6 bases and J gave up 5 bases, with 17 bases separating them. The CDR3 sequence: CASSTPGARHNEQFF. The CDR3 DNA is TGCGCCAGCAGTACCCCGGGGGCCAGGCACAATGAGCAGTTCTTC.

This clonotype was observed a handful of times. This sequence joins TRBV5-4 and TRBJ2-7, with a tentative D call TRBD2 (6 bases). CDR1 SGHNT and CDR2 YYREEE come from the germline V gene (reference sequence). This CDR3 spans 12 amino acids. Trimming stripped 6 bases from V and 7 bases from J, with 14 bases between. The chain's CDR3 is CASTIWGEEQYF. CDR3 DNA sequence: TGTGCCAGCACCATTTGGGGGGAAGAGCAGTACTTC.

This clonotype rates as medium-sized (0.01 to 0.1%). The chain employs TRBV9 and TRBJ1-1; D is ambiguous. CDR3 length: 13 residues. V was pared by 0 bases and J by 3 bases, with 6 bases between. Per the germline V gene, CDR1 is SGDLS and CDR2 is YYNGEE. The CDR3 bases are TGTGCCAGCAGCGTAGCCGGGGACACTGAAGCTTTCTTT. Translated: CASSVAGDTEAFF.

Judged by abundance, this clonotype is medium-sized. The chain couples TRBV18 to TRBJ1-6; a weak D match, TRBD1 (6 bases). The germline CDR1 and CDR2 sequences are KGHSH and LQKENI. Trimming pared 3 bases from V and 7 bases from J, leaving 13 bases between. The CDR3 sequence is 15 residues long. CDR3 protein: CASSPTGAENSPLHF. In DNA, the CDR3 is TGTGCCAGCTCACCCACGGGGGCGGAGAATTCACCCCTCCACTTT.

By sample fraction, this clonotype is medium-sized. The genes are TRBV5-1 and TRBJ2-1, with 7 positions matching TRBD2. The CDR3 is 13 amino acids. Per germline, CDR1 SGHRS and CDR2 YFSETQ. With 2 bases clipped from V and 5 bases from J, the junction kept 1 base outside the gene matches. DNA for the CDR3: TGCGCCAGCAGCTTTACTAGCGACAATGAGCAGTTCTTC. Its protein is CASSFTSDNEQFF. Based on the CDR3 plus reference TRBV5-1 and TRBJ2-1, the full variable domain is KAGVTQTPRYLIKTRGQQVTLSCSPISGHRSVSWYQQTPGQGLQFLFEYFSETQRNKGNFPGRFSGRQFSNSRSEMNVSTLELGDSALYLCASSFTSDNEQFFGPGTRLTVL.

This clonotype is categorized as large. The chain uses TRBV6-5 and TRBJ2-5, with D perhaps TRBD1 (6 bases). V was trimmed by 6 bases and J by 1 base, leaving 6 bases between them. Per the germline V gene, CDR1 is MNHEY and CDR2 is SVGAGI. CDR3 length: 12 amino acids. In nucleotides, the CDR3 is TGTGCCAGCAGGGACAGCCAAGAGACCCAGTACTTC. Protein product: CASRDSQETQYF.